This entry describes one T cell receptor beta chain. The CDR3 has 14 amino acids. Trimming pared 6 bases from V and 3 bases from J, leaving 14 bases between. CDR1 and CDR2 from the germline V gene are KGHSH and LQKENI. This specimen belongs to a study of technical replicates of blood from a few donors. Sequencing used immunoSEQ multiplex PCR; TCRdb keeps in-frame clones, though not all of them. The sample lists about 61,000 clones, more than 95% occurring once. The chain is built from TRBV18 and TRBJ1-2; D possibly corresponds to TRBD1 (5 bases). The TCR comes from a human donor in good health. Specimen: T cells isolated from PBMCs. CDR3 sequence: CASSWGDEDYGYTF. For the CDR3, the DNA is TGTGCCAGCTCGTGGGGGGACGAGGACTATGGCTACACCTTC.